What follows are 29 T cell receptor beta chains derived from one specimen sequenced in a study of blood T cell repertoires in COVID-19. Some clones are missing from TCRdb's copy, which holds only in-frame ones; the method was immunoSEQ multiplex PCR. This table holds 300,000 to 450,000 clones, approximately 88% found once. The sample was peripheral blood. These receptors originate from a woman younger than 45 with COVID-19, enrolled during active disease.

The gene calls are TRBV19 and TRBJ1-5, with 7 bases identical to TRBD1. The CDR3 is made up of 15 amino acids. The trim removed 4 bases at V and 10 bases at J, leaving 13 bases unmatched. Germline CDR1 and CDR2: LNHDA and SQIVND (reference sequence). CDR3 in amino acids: CASSKPAQGRKPQHF. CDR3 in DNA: TGTGCCAGTAGTAAGCCGGCACAGGGGAGGAAACCCCAGCATTTT. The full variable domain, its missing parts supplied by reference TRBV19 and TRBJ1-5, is DGGITQSPKYLFRKEGQNVTLSCEQNLNHDAMYWYRQDPGQGLRLIYYSQIVNDFQKGDIAEGYSVSREKKESFPLTVTSAQKNPTAFYLCASSKPAQGRKPQHFGDGTRLSIL.

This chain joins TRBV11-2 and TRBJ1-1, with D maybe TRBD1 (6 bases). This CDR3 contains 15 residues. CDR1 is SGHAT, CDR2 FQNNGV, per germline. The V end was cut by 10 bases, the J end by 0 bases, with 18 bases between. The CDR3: CATRGGGTMNTEAFF. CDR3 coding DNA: TGTGCCACCAGAGGGGGGGGGACCATGAACACTGAAGCTTTCTTT.

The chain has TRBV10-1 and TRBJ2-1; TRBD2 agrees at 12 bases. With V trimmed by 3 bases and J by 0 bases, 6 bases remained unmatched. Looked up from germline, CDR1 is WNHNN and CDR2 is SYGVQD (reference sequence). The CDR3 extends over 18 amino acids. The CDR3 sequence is CASSEGLAGGSSYNEQFF. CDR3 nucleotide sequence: TGCGCCAGCAGTGAAGGGCTAGCGGGGGGGTCCTCCTACAATGAGCAGTTCTTC.

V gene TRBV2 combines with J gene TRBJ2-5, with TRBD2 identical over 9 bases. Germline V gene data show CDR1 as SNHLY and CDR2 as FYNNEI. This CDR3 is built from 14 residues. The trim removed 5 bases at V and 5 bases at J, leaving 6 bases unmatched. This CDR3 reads CASSPTSGEETQYF. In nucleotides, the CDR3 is TGTGCCAGCAGTCCGACTAGCGGTGAGGAGACCCAGTACTTC.

The CDR3 is CASRTAGTKNIQYF. Written as DNA, the CDR3 is TGTGCCAGCAGGACAGCGGGAACCAAAAACATTCAGTACTTC. V usage is TRBV6-5 and J usage is TRBJ2-4; 7 nucleotides match TRBD2. V dropped 6 bases and J dropped 2; count of bases not matched to a gene: 4. CDR1 is MNHEY and CDR2 is SVGAGI in the germline V gene. This CDR3 has 14 residues.

This CDR3 reads CASSFHRSSYNEQFF. Here the CDR3 DNA reads TGTGCCAGCAGCTTCCATAGATCCTCCTACAATGAGCAGTTCTTC. The chain recombines TRBV5-8 with TRBJ2-1, with no clear D. The CDR3 runs 15 residues. V was pared by 2 bases and J by 0 bases, with 9 bases between. CDR1 and CDR2 (germline): SGHTS, YDEGEE.

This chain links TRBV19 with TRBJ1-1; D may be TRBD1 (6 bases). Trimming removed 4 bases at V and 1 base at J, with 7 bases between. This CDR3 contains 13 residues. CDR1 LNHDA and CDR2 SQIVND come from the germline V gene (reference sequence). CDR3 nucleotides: TGTGCCAGTAGTACAGGGGAGAACACTGAAGCTTTCTTT. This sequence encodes CASSTGENTEAFF. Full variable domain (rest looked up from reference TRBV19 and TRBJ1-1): DGGITQSPKYLFRKEGQNVTLSCEQNLNHDAMYWYRQDPGQGLRLIYYSQIVNDFQKGDIAEGYSVSREKKESFPLTVTSAQKNPTAFYLCASSTGENTEAFFGQGTRLTVV.

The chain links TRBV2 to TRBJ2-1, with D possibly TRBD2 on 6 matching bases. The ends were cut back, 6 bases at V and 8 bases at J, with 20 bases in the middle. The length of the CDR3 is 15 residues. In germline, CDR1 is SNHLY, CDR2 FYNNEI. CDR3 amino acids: CASRTGTPKGDEQFF. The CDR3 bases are TGTGCCAGCAGGACCGGGACTCCTAAAGGCGATGAGCAGTTCTTC. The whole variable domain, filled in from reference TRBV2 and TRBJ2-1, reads EPEVTQTPSHQVTQMGQEVILRCVPISNHLYFYWYRQILGQKVEFLVSFYNNEISEKSEIFDDQFSVERPDGSNFTLKIRSTKLEDSAMYFCASRTGTPKGDEQFFGPGTRLTVL.

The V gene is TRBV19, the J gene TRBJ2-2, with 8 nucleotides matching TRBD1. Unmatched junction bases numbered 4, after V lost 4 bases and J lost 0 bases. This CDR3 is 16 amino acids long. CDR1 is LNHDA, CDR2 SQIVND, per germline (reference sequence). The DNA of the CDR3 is TGTGCCAGTAGTACGATCAGGGGGCCGAACACCGGGGAGCTGTTTTTT. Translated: CASSTIRGPNTGELFF.

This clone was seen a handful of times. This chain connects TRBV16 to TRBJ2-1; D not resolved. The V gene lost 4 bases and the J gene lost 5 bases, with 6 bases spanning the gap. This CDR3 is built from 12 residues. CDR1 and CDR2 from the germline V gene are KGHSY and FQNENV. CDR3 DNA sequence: TGTGCCAGCAGCCGCACAGACAATGAGCAGTTCTTC. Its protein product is CASSRTDNEQFF.

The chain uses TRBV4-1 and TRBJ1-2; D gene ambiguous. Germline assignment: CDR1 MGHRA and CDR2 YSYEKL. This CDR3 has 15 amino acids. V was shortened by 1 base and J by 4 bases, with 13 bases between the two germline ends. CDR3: CASSQVARGPYGYTF. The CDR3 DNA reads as TGCGCCAGCAGCCAAGTGGCACGCGGCCCCTATGGCTACACCTTC.

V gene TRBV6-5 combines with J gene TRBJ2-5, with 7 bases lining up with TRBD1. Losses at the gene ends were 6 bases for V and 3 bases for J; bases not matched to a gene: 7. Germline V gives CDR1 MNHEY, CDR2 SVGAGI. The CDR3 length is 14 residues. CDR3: CASSYLDREETQYF. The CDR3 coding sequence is TGTGCCAGCAGCTACCTAGACAGGGAAGAGACCCAGTACTTC.

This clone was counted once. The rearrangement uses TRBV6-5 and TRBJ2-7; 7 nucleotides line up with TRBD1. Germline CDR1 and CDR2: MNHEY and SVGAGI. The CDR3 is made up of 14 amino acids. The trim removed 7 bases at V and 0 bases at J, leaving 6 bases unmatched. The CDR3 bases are TGTGCCAGCAACCCAGACAGGGCCTCCTACGAGCAGTACTTC. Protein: CASNPDRASYEQYF.

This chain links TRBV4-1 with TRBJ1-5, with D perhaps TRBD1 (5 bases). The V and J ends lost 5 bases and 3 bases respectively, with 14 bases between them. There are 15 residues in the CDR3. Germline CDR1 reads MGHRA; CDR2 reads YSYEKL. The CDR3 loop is CASSTAPDTNQPQHF. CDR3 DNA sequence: TGCGCCAGCAGCACCGCTCCGGACACCAATCAGCCCCAGCATTTT.

CDR3 residues: CASSLALTRFNEKLFF. The CDR3 nucleotides read TGTGCCAGCAGCTTAGCCCTGACACGGTTTAATGAAAAACTGTTTTTT. This sequence joins TRBV7-8 and TRBJ1-4; D unresolved. This CDR3 spans 16 amino acids. V lost 0 bases and J 4 bases, leaving 12 bases between the germline ends. Germline V gene data show CDR1 as SGHVS and CDR2 as FQNEAQ. The full variable domain, with the rest looked up from reference TRBV7-8 and TRBJ1-4, is GAGVSQSPRYKVAKRGQDVALRCDPISGHVSLFWYQQALGQGPEFLTYFQNEAQLDKSGLPSDRFFAERPEGSVSTLKIQRTQQEDSAVYLCASSLALTRFNEKLFFGSGTQLSVL.

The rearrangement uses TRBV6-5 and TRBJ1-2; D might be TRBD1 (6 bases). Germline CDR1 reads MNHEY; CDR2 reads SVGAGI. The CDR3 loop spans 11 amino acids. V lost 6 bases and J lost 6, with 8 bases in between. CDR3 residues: CASRNRDGYTF. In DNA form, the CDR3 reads TGTGCCAGCAGAAACAGGGATGGCTACACCTTC.

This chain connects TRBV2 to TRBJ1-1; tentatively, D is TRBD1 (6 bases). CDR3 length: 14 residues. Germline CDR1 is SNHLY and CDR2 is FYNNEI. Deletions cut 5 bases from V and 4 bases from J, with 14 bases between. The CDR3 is CASSKNRDSTEAFF. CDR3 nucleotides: TGTGCCAGCAGTAAAAACAGGGATAGCACTGAAGCTTTCTTT.

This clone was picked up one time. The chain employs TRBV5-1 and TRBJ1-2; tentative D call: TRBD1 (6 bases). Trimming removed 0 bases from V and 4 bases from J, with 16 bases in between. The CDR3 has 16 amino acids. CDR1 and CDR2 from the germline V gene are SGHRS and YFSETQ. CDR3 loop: CASSLGTDPTAYGYTF. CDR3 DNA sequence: TGCGCCAGCAGCTTGGGGACAGACCCAACCGCCTATGGCTACACCTTC.

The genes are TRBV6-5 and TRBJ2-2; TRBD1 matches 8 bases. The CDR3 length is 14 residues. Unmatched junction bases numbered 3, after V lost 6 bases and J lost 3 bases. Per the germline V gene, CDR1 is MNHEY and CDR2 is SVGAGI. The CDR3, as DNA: TGTGCCAGCAGGCCGACAGGGGACACCGGGGAGCTGTTTTTT. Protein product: CASRPTGDTGELFF.

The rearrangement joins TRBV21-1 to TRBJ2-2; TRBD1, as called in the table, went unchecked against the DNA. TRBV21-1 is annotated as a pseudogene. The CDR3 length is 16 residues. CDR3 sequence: CASSKGYGDSAGELFF. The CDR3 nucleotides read TGTGCCAGCAGTAAGGGGTATGGCGACTCGGCCGGGGAGCTGTTTTTT.

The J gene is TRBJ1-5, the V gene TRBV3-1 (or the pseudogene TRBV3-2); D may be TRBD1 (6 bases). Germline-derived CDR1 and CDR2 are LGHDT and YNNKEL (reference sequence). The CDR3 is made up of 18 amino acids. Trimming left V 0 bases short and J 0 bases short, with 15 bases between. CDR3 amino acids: CASSQESRTASSNQPQHF. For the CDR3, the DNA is TGTGCCAGCAGCCAAGAATCCCGGACAGCAAGTAGCAATCAGCCCCAGCATTTT.

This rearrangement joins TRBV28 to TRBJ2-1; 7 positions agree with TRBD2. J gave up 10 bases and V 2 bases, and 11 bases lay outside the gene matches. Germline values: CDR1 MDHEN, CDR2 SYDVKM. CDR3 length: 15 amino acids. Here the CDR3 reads CASSLRDYSPGEQFF. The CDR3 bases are TGTGCCAGCAGTTTAAGGGACTATTCCCCCGGGGAGCAGTTCTTC.

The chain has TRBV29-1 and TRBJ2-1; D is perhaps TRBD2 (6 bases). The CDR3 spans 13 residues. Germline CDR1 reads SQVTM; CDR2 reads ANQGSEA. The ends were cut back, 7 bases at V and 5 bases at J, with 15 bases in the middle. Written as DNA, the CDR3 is TGCAGCGCTTGGCTAGCGACCAACAATGAGCAGTTCTTC. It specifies CSAWLATNNEQFF.

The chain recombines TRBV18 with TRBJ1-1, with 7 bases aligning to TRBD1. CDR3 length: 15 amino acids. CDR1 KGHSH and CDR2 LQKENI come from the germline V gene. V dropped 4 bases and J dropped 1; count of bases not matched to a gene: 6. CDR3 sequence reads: CASSQETGTNTEAFF. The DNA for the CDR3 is TGTGCCAGCTCACAGGAGACAGGGACGAACACTGAAGCTTTCTTT.

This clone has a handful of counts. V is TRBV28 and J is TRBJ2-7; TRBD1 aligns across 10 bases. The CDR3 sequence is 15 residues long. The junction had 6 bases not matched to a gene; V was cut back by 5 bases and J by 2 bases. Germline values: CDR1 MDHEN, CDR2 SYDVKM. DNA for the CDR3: TGTGCCAGCAGTCGAGCCGGGACAGGGGCCTACGAGCAGTACGTC. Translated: CASSRAGTGAYEQYV.

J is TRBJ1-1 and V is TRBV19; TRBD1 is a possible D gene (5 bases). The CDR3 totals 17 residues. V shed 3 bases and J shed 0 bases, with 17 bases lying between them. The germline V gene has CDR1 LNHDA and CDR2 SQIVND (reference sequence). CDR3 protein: CASSISMDNYMNTEAFF. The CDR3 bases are TGTGCCAGTAGTATTAGTATGGACAACTACATGAACACTGAAGCTTTCTTT.

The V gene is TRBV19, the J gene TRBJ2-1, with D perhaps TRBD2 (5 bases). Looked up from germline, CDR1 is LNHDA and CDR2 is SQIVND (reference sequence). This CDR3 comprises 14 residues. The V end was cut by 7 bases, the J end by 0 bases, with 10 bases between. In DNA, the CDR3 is TGTGCCAGTACAAGCGGCAGCTCCTACAATGAGCAGTTCTTC. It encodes CASTSGSSYNEQFF.

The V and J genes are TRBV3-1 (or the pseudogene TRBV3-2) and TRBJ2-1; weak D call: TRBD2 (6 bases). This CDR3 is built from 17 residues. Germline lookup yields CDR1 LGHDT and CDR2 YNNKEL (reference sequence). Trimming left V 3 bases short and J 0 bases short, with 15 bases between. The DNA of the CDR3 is TGTGCCAGCAGCCAGGTGGGCGGGATGAGCTCCTACAATGAGCAGTTCTTC. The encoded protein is CASSQVGGMSSYNEQFF.

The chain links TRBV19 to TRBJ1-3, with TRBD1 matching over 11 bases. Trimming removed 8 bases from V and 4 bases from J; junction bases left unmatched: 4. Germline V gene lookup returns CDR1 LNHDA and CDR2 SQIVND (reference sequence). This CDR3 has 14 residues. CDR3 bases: TGTGCCAGTGAGGACAGGGGGCTGGGAAACACCATATATTTT. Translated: CASEDRGLGNTIYF.